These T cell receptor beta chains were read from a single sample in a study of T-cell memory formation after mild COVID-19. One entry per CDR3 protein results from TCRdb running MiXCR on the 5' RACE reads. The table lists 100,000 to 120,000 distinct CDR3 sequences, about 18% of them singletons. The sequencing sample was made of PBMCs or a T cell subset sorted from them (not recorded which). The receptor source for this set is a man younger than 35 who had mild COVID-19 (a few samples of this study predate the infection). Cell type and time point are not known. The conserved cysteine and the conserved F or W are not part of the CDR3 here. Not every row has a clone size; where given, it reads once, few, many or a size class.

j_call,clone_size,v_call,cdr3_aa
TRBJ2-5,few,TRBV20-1,SAPRGQETQY
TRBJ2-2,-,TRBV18,ASSSPAGTGELF
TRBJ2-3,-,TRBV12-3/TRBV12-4,ASSETGSTDTQY
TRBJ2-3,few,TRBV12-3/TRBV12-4,ASSLAQSAYTDTQY
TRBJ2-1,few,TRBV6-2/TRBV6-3,ASTLTRGNEQF
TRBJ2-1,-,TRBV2,ASSDRGIGYNEQF
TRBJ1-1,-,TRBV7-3,ASSPSRTTEAF
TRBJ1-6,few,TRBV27,ASKEDREGSPLH
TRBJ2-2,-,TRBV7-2,ASSLGGRSGELF
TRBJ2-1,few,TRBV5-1,ASSPNAIYNEQF
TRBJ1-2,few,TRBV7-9,ASSLVLGNWVNYGYT
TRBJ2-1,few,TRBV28,ASSLSRGRNEQF
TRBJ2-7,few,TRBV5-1,ASSLTVSSYEQY
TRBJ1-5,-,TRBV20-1,SAARPGTGHNQPQH
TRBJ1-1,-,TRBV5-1,ASSLAQDRDTEAF
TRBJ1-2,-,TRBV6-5,ASSASDRGLPYGYT
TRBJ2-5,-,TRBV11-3,ASSLYRDEETQY
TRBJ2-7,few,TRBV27,ASSLSATAIGEQY
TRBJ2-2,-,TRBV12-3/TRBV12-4,ASSGGGATGELF
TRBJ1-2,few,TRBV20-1,SASSVPLEGYT
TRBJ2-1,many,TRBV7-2,ASSARAQGLSNEQF
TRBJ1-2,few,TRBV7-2,ASSSRRGSVYGYT
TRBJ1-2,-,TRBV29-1,SVDRKPGGYGYT
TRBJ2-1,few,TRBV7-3,ASSMDRAPNEQF
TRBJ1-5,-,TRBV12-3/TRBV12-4,ASRGPPMRQGYSSNQPQH
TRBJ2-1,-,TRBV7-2,ASSLEAGGPREQF
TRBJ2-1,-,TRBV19,ASNRDRDNNEQF
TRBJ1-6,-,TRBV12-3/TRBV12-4,ASSLRFGDNSPLH
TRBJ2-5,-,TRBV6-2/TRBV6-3,ASSYLERGARETQY
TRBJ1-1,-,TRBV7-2,ASSTLQGNTEAF
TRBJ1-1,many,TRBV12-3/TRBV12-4,ASRRGLSTEAF
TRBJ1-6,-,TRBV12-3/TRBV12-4,ASSLDRGSLGSPLH
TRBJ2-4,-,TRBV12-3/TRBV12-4,ASLRQGAKNIQY
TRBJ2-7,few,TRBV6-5,ASSRLGLEQY
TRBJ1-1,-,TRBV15,ATSRVQGAGTEAF
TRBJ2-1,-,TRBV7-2,ASSARHYNEQF
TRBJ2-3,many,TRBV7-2,ASSLGLFSPDTQY
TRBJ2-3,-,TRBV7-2,ASSRTRLAGGLTQY
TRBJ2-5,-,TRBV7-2,ASSLGAFGETQY
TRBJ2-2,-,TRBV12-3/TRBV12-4,ASSLQGLANGGELF
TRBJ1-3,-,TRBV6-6,ASSKGGLGNTIY
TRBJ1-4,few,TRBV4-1,ASSPQGATNEKLF